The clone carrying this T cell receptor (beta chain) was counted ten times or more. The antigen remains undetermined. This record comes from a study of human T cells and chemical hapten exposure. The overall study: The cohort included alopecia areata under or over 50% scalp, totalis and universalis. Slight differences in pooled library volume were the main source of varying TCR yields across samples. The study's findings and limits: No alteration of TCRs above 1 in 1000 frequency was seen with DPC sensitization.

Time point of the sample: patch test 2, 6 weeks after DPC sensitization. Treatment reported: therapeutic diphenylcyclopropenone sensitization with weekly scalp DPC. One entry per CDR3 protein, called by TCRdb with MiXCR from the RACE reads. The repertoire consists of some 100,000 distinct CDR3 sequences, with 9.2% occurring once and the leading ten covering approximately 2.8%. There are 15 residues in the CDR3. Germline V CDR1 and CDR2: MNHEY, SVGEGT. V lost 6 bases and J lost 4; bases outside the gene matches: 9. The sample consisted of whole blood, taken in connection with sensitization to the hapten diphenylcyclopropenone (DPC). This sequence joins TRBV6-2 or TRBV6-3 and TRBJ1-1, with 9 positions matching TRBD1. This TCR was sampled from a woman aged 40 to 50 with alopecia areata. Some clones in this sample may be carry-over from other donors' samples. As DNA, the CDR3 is TGTGCCAGCAGACGACCGGGACAGGGCGTCACTGAAGCTTTCTTT. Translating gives CASRRPGQGVTEAFF.